A single TCR beta chain is shown here with its context. Its antigen is unknown. The data belong to a study of T cell responses to AZD1222 COVID-19 vaccine. Study outcomes and limitations: The study reported that nearly half of spike-specific TCRs target unmutated variant regions. Donor demographics were predominantly white British with a female majority; clonal diversity may be underestimated.

Germline CDR1 reads MDHEN; CDR2 reads SYDVKM. The CDR3 is made up of 10 amino acids. Profiling relied on immunoSEQ multiplex PCR, and the TCRdb table lists in-frame clones only, not all of them. The sample contains around 170,000 clones, around 90% of which appear only once. The chain joins TRBV28 to TRBJ1-2; unclear D gene. The receptor was derived from an adult in good health. This material consisted of peripheral blood, taken on day 0 of AZD1222 vaccination. The CDR3 DNA reads TGTGCAAGCGGGAGCTATGGCTACACCTTC. Amino acid sequence: CASGSYGYTF.